A selection of T cell receptor beta chains follows, all from one sample in a study of T cell responses to AZD1222 COVID-19 vaccine. The protocol was immunoSEQ multiplex PCR, while the TCRdb copy is restricted to in-frame clones and leaves out a portion. There are roughly 120,000 clones in the sample; less than 95% occur only once, and around 3% lies in the top ten. The material sequenced was peripheral blood, taken 28 days after the second AZD1222 dose. All receptors derive from an adult who received the AZD1222 COVID-19 vaccine. Each CDR3 is given with its conserved first and last residue. The D gene is left open where the match is weak. Rows give clone size only sometimes, using once, few, many, or a class for an expanded clone.

clone_size j_call v_call d_call cdr3_nt cdr3_aa
once TRBJ1-6 TRBV10-2 NA TGCGCCAGCGAGACACGCAATTCACCCCTCCACTTT CASETRNSPLHF
NA TRBJ2-6 TRBV12-5 NA TGTGCTAGTGGCCCGACAGCGCGCTCTGGGGCCAACGTCCTGACTTTC CASGPTARSGANVLTF
NA TRBJ2-1 TRBV3-1/TRBV3-2 TRBD2 TGTGCCAGCAGCCGGACTAGCGGGGGGGGCCATGAGCAGTTCTTC CASSRTSGGGHEQFF
once TRBJ2-7 TRBV19 TRBD2 TGTGCCAGTAGTTTCGGGCTAGCGGAAAGCTCCTACGAGCAGTACTTC CASSFGLAESSYEQYF
NA TRBJ2-1 TRBV29-1 NA TGCAGCGTTGACCCGGCAGGGCTTGGCGGTGAGCAGTTCTTC CSVDPAGLGGEQFF
NA TRBJ1-1 TRBV16 TRBD1 TGTGCCAGCAGCCAAAGGACAGGGGCTGAAGCTTTCTTT CASSQRTGAEAFF
NA TRBJ2-1 TRBV9 TRBD1 TGTGCCAGCAGCGTCGACAGGGAAACCAATGAGCAGTTCTTC CASSVDRETNEQFF
once TRBJ2-7 TRBV11-2 TRBD1 TGTGCCAGCAGCTTGCTAGGGACAGGTACCTACGAGCAGTACTTC CASSLLGTGTYEQYF
NA TRBJ2-1 TRBV19 NA TGTGCCAGTAGTATGCCAGCGTACCAGTCGGTCGGTGAGCAGTTCTTC CASSMPAYQSVGEQFF
once TRBJ1-1 TRBV15 NA TGTGCCACCAGCCCTAGGAACACTGAAGCTTTCTTT CATSPRNTEAFF
NA TRBJ2-3 TRBV6-5 NA TGTGCCAGCAGTTATGGGAATACGCAGTATTTT CASSYGNTQYF
NA TRBJ2-2 TRBV2 NA TGTGCCAGCAGTAGTCAGGGGGGATATACCGGGGAGCTGTTTTTT CASSSQGGYTGELFF
NA TRBJ2-2 TRBV7-8 NA TGTGCCAGCACCCCTCAAACAACCGGGGAGCTGTTTTTT CASTPQTTGELFF
NA TRBJ1-6 TRBV18 NA TGTGCCAGCTCACCGAGTGAGACGTCTCCCGGTATCTATAATTCACCCCTCCACTTT CASSPSETSPGIYNSPLHF
once TRBJ1-1 TRBV11-2 NA TGTGCCAGCAGCCCGGCGGATTATAACACTGAAGCTTTCTTT CASSPADYNTEAFF
NA TRBJ1-1 TRBV19 NA TGTGCCAGTAGGTGGCAGATCGACACTGAAGCTTTCTTT CASRWQIDTEAFF
NA TRBJ1-2 TRBV25-1 TRBD1 TGTGCCAGCCGAGGACAGGGACACGGCTATGGCTACACCTTC CASRGQGHGYGYTF
NA TRBJ1-1 TRBV5-4 NA TGTGCCAGCAGCCGGGCCCGGAGGAGTATTACGGACACTGAAGCTTTCTTT CASSRARRSITDTEAFF
NA TRBJ1-6 TRBV19 TRBD1 TGTGCCAGTAGTCCCGGGACAGGATATTCACCCCTCCACTTT CASSPGTGYSPLHF
NA TRBJ1-1 TRBV11-1 NA TGTGCCAGCAGCTCCTCCGGGCCAGAAGCTTTCTTT CASSSSGPEAFF
once TRBJ1-2 TRBV5-8 NA TGTGCCAGCAGCTTTAAGTTGCGGGCAAGCTATGGCTACACCTTC CASSFKLRASYGYTF
NA TRBJ2-1 TRBV6-5 TRBD1 TGTGCCAGCAGGGTGACAGGGATCAATGAGCAGTTCTTC CASRVTGINEQFF
NA TRBJ1-3 TRBV6-5 NA TGTGCCATCCGCAGGGGACGAAGAAACACCATATATTTT CAIRRGRRNTIYF
NA TRBJ1-2 TRBV5-1 TRBD1 TGCGCCAGCAGCGAGGACAGGGGTGGCTACACCTTC CASSEDRGGYTF
NA TRBJ1-5 TRBV29-1 NA TGCAGCGTTGCGTCGGGGTACAGCAATCAGCCCCAGCATTTT CSVASGYSNQPQHF
NA TRBJ2-1 TRBV27 NA TGTGCCAGCAGTTTACAGGGGGGGGGCGACAATGAGCAGTTCTTC CASSLQGGGDNEQFF
NA TRBJ1-4 TRBV10-3 NA TGTGCCGCCCGGGACGCTAATGAAAAACTGTTTTTT CAARDANEKLFF
once TRBJ2-3 TRBV5-6 TRBD2 TGTGCCAGCAGCGTTCTGCCTAGCGGGCGGGGGGTCACAGATACGCAGTATTTT CASSVLPSGRGVTDTQYF
NA TRBJ1-3 TRBV5-5 NA TGTGCCAGCAGCCTCCCTCTCCAGGGCTCTGGAAACACCATATATTTT CASSLPLQGSGNTIYF
NA TRBJ1-3 TRBV5-4 NA TGTGCCAGCAGCCCCGCGGGGGGAAACACCATATATTTT CASSPAGGNTIYF
NA TRBJ2-2 TRBV10-1 TRBD2 TGCGCCAGCAAGCGGGGGGCGAACACCGGGGAGCTGTTTTTT CASKRGANTGELFF
NA TRBJ1-2 TRBV15 NA TGTGCCACCAGCAGAGTAGGGTTGTATGGCTACACCTTC CATSRVGLYGYTF
NA TRBJ1-1 TRBV19 NA TGTGCCACCCTCGGGTTGGGATCGAACACTGAAGCTTTCTTT CATLGLGSNTEAFF
NA TRBJ1-1 TRBV4-1 TRBD1 TGCGCCAGCTACCTCACTCCATCGCAGATCCCGCCCGCAGCCCGCGGGCAGGGGGGAGCTTTCTTT CASYLTPSQIPPAARGQGGAFF
NA TRBJ2-1 TRBV6-1 NA TGTGCCAGCAGTGAAGTGACACTCTACGGGTCCTACAATGAGCAGTTCTTC CASSEVTLYGSYNEQFF
once TRBJ2-3 TRBV2 TRBD2 TGTGCCAGCAGTGAAATGGCTAGCGGGAGTGATACGCAGTATTTT CASSEMASGSDTQYF
NA TRBJ2-1 TRBV30 NA TGTGCCTGGAGCGCTAATTGGCAACCCTACAATGAGCAGTTCTTC CAWSANWQPYNEQFF
NA TRBJ1-2 TRBV6-6 NA TGTGCCAGCAACCGCGACACCTCTTGGCATGGCTACACCTTC CASNRDTSWHGYTF
NA TRBJ2-3 TRBV7-9 NA TGTGCCAGCAGCTCCACATCCCCCTTTGAGCTCACAGATACGCAGTATTTT CASSSTSPFELTDTQYF
NA TRBJ1-3 TRBV2 NA TGTGCCAGCAGGGCGGACCTAGCTGGAAACACCATATATTTT CASRADLAGNTIYF
NA TRBJ2-1 TRBV5-1 TRBD1 TGCGCCAGCACCCCAGGGGACAGGAAGTACAATGAGCAGTTCTTC CASTPGDRKYNEQFF
NA TRBJ2-7 TRBV27 NA TGTGCCAGCAGTTTATCCCACAGGACAGCCTACGAGCAGTACTTC CASSLSHRTAYEQYF
NA TRBJ1-6 TRBV27 TRBD1 TGTGCCAGCAGTTTACGACAGGGACCCCTCCACTTT CASSLRQGPLHF
NA TRBJ2-5 TRBV5-1 TRBD2 TGCGCCAGCAGCTTCGCCAGCGGGAGGGCACAAGAGACCCAGTACTTC CASSFASGRAQETQYF
NA TRBJ1-4 TRBV11-2 TRBD1 TGTGCCAGCAGCTACAGGGGGAGAAGGGGCGAAAAACTGTTTTTT CASSYRGRRGEKLFF
once TRBJ1-1 TRBV27 TRBD1 TGTGCCAGCAGTTTAGACAGGGCGAACACTGAAGCTTTCTTT CASSLDRANTEAFF